This T cell receptor (beta chain) is drawn from a study of T cell changes during pregnancy in multiple sclerosis. The CDR3 consists of 13 residues. In germline, CDR1 is SNHLY, CDR2 FYNNEI. V lost 4 bases to trimming and J lost 8 bases, with 14 bases between them. Generated by immunoSEQ multiplex PCR, the TCRdb table keeps only in-frame clones and is missing some. The repertoire holds 65,000 to 85,000 clones, with roughly 88% as singletons. This receptor was taken from a female donor with multiple sclerosis, enrolled in a pregnancy study. The chain combines TRBV2 with TRBJ1-2; D gene unclear. Material: peripheral blood, obtained in the third trimester of pregnancy. The CDR3 reads CASSVENSGGYTF. CDR3 DNA sequence: TGTGCCAGCAGTGTGGAGAATTCGGGAGGCTACACCTTC.